This section outlines one T cell receptor beta chain sequence together with its context. Its target is not known. The CDR3 sequence is 12 residues long. Between the trimmed V and J ends, which lost 5 bases and 6 bases, there was a span of 9 bases. Germline V gene lookup returns CDR1 SGHTA and CDR2 FQGTGA. This sample is part of a study of long-term antiretroviral therapy in people with HIV. General study findings and limits: Information pertaining to ART adherence, viral resistance or therapeutic modifications was not obtained. Diversity measured after ART increased yet remained under transplant donor controls. Spans of CDR3 length were tighter for HIV repertoires than for controls.

At survey level, the immunoSEQ assay was run in its v3.0 version. Clones were read by immunoSEQ multiplex PCR, and TCRdb kept only the in-frame ones, dropping some. The sample has approximately 17,000 clones; roughly 71% are singletons. The sequence derives from a woman between 45 and 60 years old with HIV. The V gene is TRBV7-3, the J gene TRBJ2-3; no firm D call. The source material was unsorted PBMCs, sampled just under 2.6 years before starting antiretroviral therapy. DNA for the CDR3: TGTGCCAGCAGCCCAACTACGGATACGCAGTATTTT. This gives the protein CASSPTTDTQYF.